This is a list of T cell receptor beta chains from one sample in a study of metastatic and nonmetastatic thyroid tumors. TCRdb redid the clone calls on the PCR reads using MiXCR. Of 35,000 to 50,000 clones in the sample, under 4% were seen once. The sequencing input was blood. The source is a female donor with papillary thyroid cancer or a benign thyroid nodule (not recorded which). Some clones in this sample may be carry-over from other donors' samples. Each CDR3 is given with its conserved first and last residue. D genes are given only for firm matches. The size of a clone is reported for some rows only, either as once, few or many, or as a class for expanded clones.

D gene: TRBD2; clone size: many; J gene: TRBJ2-7; V gene: TRBV7-2; CDR3 protein: CASSLVPSGNGEQYF; CDR3 DNA: TGTGCCAGCAGCTTAGTTCCCAGCGGGAATGGCGAGCAGTACTTC
D gene: -; clone size: many; J gene: TRBJ2-1; V gene: TRBV5-1; CDR3 protein: CASSLGVSGAYNEQFF; CDR3 DNA: TGCGCTAGCAGCTTGGGAGTTAGCGGAGCCTACAATGAGCAGTTCTTC
D gene: -; clone size: few; J gene: TRBJ1-5; V gene: TRBV6-1; CDR3 protein: CAPIYQPQHF; CDR3 DNA: TGTGCCCCCATCTATCAGCCCCAGCATTTT
D gene: -; clone size: many; J gene: TRBJ2-7; V gene: TRBV5-1; CDR3 protein: CASSLESSYEQYF; CDR3 DNA: TGCGCCAGCAGCTTGGAATCCAGCTACGAGCAGTACTTC
D gene: -; clone size: few; J gene: TRBJ2-7; V gene: TRBV6-2/TRBV6-3; CDR3 protein: CASSYSPPRGYFPSYEQYF; CDR3 DNA: TGTGCCAGCAGTTACAGCCCCCCTAGAGGCTACTTTCCATCCTACGAGCAGTACTTC
D gene: TRBD1; clone size: few; J gene: TRBJ2-2; V gene: TRBV11-2; CDR3 protein: CASRGQLTGELFF; CDR3 DNA: TGTGCCAGCCGGGGACAGCTCACCGGGGAGCTGTTTTTT
D gene: TRBD1; clone size: -; J gene: TRBJ1-2; V gene: TRBV6-1; CDR3 protein: CASSEAGDSVNYGYTF; CDR3 DNA: TGTGCCAGCAGTGAAGCAGGGGACAGCGTTAACTATGGCTACACCTTC
D gene: -; clone size: few; J gene: TRBJ2-7; V gene: TRBV6-1; CDR3 protein: CASSFDPEHGYEQYF; CDR3 DNA: TGTGCCAGCAGTTTCGACCCCGAACACGGCTACGAGCAGTACTTC
D gene: TRBD2; clone size: -; J gene: TRBJ2-5; V gene: TRBV20-1; CDR3 protein: CSASAGGQISPGPQETQYF; CDR3 DNA: TGCAGTGCCAGTGCGGGAGGCCAGATTTCCCCCGGGCCTCAAGAGACCCAGTACTTC
D gene: TRBD2; clone size: -; J gene: TRBJ2-1; V gene: TRBV7-6; CDR3 protein: CASTLSSGSKFF; CDR3 DNA: TGTGCCAGCACCTTATCTAGCGGGAGTAAGTTCTTC
D gene: -; clone size: few; J gene: TRBJ2-7; V gene: TRBV28; CDR3 protein: CASSEAGQSSLEQYF; CDR3 DNA: TGTGCCAGCAGCGAGGCGGGACAATCGTCTCTCGAGCAGTACTTC
D gene: -; clone size: -; J gene: TRBJ1-1; V gene: TRBV27; CDR3 protein: CASRLGPANTEAFF; CDR3 DNA: TGTGCCAGCAGGCTCGGACCGGCTAACACTGAAGCTTTCTTT
D gene: TRBD1; clone size: few; J gene: TRBJ2-2; V gene: TRBV6-4; CDR3 protein: CASSRFWTGSNTGELFF; CDR3 DNA: TGTGCCAGCAGTCGCTTCTGGACAGGATCGAACACCGGGGAGCTGTTTTTT
D gene: -; clone size: many; J gene: TRBJ1-5; V gene: TRBV30; CDR3 protein: CAWSWSGSNQPQHF; CDR3 DNA: TGTGCCTGGAGTTGGTCAGGGAGCAATCAGCCCCAGCATTTT
D gene: -; clone size: many; J gene: TRBJ2-5; V gene: TRBV12-3/TRBV12-4; CDR3 protein: CASSLAGLGETQYF; CDR3 DNA: TGTGCCAGCAGTTTAGCAGGGCTGGGGGAGACCCAGTACTTC
D gene: TRBD1; clone size: many; J gene: TRBJ1-5; V gene: TRBV2; CDR3 protein: CASGRDRGYQPQHF; CDR3 DNA: TGTGCCAGTGGGAGGGACAGGGGGTATCAGCCCCAGCATTTT